A selection of T cell receptor beta chains follows, all from one sample in a study of T cells in Graves' hyperthyroidism and ophthalmopathy. In TCRdb, the multiplex PCR reads were re-called with MiXCR into one record per CDR3 protein. The sample records 660,000 or so distinct CDR3 sequences, about 45% being singletons. The sequenced material came from peripheral blood or thyroid tissue (not recorded which). The receptors derive from an adult man with Graves' disease, either hyperthyroidism or ophthalmopathy (not recorded which). CDR3s include the opening cysteine and the closing phenylalanine or tryptophan. Each record gives: J gene, D gene, clone size, V gene, CDR3 protein, CDR3 DNA. The D gene is left open where the match is weak. Expanded clones are given a class, and other clones once, few, many or no size at all.

J: TRBJ1-1; D: TRBD1; size: .; V: TRBV7-9; CDR3: CASSQRTGRMNTEAFF; DNA: TGTGCCAGCAGCCAACGGACAGGAAGAATGAACACTGAAGCTTTCTTT
J: TRBJ2-5; D: TRBD2; size: .; V: TRBV29-1; CDR3: CASSPGTSKETQYF; DNA: TGTGCCAGCAGCCCCGGGACTAGTAAGGAGACCCAGTACTTC
J: TRBJ1-5; D: .; size: .; V: TRBV6-5; CDR3: CASRRYVGQPQHF; DNA: TGTGCCAGCAGGAGATATGTAGGTCAGCCCCAGCATTTT
J: TRBJ1-5; D: .; size: .; V: TRBV7-9; CDR3: CASSLYGADRQPQHF; DNA: TGTGCCAGCAGCTTGTACGGGGCAGATAGACAGCCCCAGCATTTT
J: TRBJ2-2; D: .; size: once; V: TRBV7-9; CDR3: CALYSPGELFF; DNA: TGTGCCCTTTACTCTCCCGGGGAGCTGTTTTTT
J: TRBJ2-2; D: TRBD1; size: .; V: TRBV19; CDR3: CASSATGGNAGELLF; DNA: TGTGCCAGTAGTGCGACAGGGGGCAACGCCGGGGAGCTGCTTTTT
J: TRBJ1-1; D: TRBD1; size: .; V: TRBV20-1; CDR3: CSAKGTGRIFVNTEAFF; DNA: TGCAGTGCTAAAGGGACAGGGAGGATTTTTGTGAACACTGAAGCTTTCTTT
J: TRBJ1-5; D: .; size: .; V: TRBV7-7; CDR3: CASSLDENRAPNQPQHF; DNA: TGTGCTAGCAGCTTAGACGAGAACAGGGCACCCAATCAGCCCCAGCATTTT
J: TRBJ1-2; D: .; size: .; V: TRBV5-1; CDR3: CASSSLGGANYGYTF; DNA: TGCGCCAGCAGTTCCCTTGGTGGGGCTAACTATGGCTACACCTTC
J: TRBJ2-5; D: TRBD2; size: .; V: TRBV2; CDR3: CASSEVGAAGETQYF; DNA: TGTGCCAGCAGTGAAGTCGGGGCAGCGGGGGAGACCCAGTACTTC
J: TRBJ1-1; D: TRBD1; size: .; V: TRBV25-1; CDR3: CASSEFDRGDTEAFF; DNA: TGTGCCAGCAGTGAATTTGACAGGGGGGACACTGAAGCTTTCTTT
J: TRBJ2-6; D: .; size: .; V: TRBV29-1; CDR3: CRHSGANVLTF; DNA: TGCAGGCACTCTGGGGCCAACGTCCTGACTTTC
J: TRBJ1-6; D: .; size: .; V: TRBV7-3; CDR3: CASSQALFSPLHF; DNA: TGCGCCAGCAGCCAAGCTCTTTTCTCACCCCTCCACTTT
J: TRBJ1-5; D: .; size: .; V: TRBV15; CDR3: CATSRVDSGTQHF; DNA: TGTGCCACCAGCAGAGTTGATAGCGGGACCCAGCATTTT
J: TRBJ1-3; D: TRBD1; size: .; V: TRBV7-9; CDR3: CASTAGQGPGNTIYF; DNA: TGTGCCAGCACCGCAGGACAGGGACCTGGAAACACCATATATTTT
J: TRBJ1-1; D: TRBD1; size: .; V: TRBV29-1; CDR3: CSARGTGTNTEAFF; DNA: TGCAGCGCCCGAGGGACAGGGACGAACACTGAAGCTTTCTTT
J: TRBJ1-1; D: .; size: .; V: TRBV15; CDR3: CATSRDPGGGGTEAFF; DNA: TGTGCCACCAGCAGAGATCCGGGGGGCGGGGGCACTGAAGCTTTCTTT
J: TRBJ1-5; D: .; size: few; V: TRBV2; CDR3: CASTRAHGAGPNQPQHF; DNA: TGTGCCAGCACAAGGGCCCATGGTGCCGGCCCCAATCAGCCCCAGCATTTT
J: TRBJ2-7; D: .; size: .; V: TRBV2; CDR3: CASPGGEQYF; DNA: TGTGCCAGCCCCGGGGGCGAGCAGTACTTC
J: TRBJ2-6; D: .; size: once; V: TRBV20-1; CDR3: CSARDAGRSGANGLTF; DNA: TGCAGTGCTAGAGATGCCGGACGCTCTGGGGCCAACGGCCTGACTTTC
J: TRBJ1-5; D: TRBD1; size: .; V: TRBV25-1; CDR3: CASSAEGQGNQPQHF; DNA: TGTGCCAGCAGTGCAGAGGGACAGGGCAATCAGCCCCAGCATTTT
J: TRBJ1-1; D: .; size: few; V: TRBV5-1; CDR3: CASSLALGGSEAFF; DNA: TGCGCCAGCAGCTTGGCCCTAGGTGGTTCTGAAGCTTTCTTT
J: TRBJ2-5; D: TRBD2; size: .; V: TRBV2; CDR3: CASSDSSAGLGAETQYF; DNA: TGTGCCAGCAGTGATAGCAGCGCGGGACTAGGGGCCGAGACCCAGTACTTC
J: TRBJ1-2; D: TRBD1; size: .; V: TRBV6-5; CDR3: CACGGQGGTNYGYTF; DNA: TGTGCCTGCGGAGGACAGGGGGGTACTAACTATGGCTACACCTTC
J: TRBJ1-5; D: .; size: .; V: TRBV10-3; CDR3: CAISDTGAGNQPQHF; DNA: TGTGCCATCAGTGACACCGGGGCGGGCAATCAGCCCCAGCATTTT
J: TRBJ2-7; D: .; size: .; V: TRBV7-6; CDR3: CARGSRTADQYF; DNA: TGTGCTAGAGGCAGCCGTACCGCCGATCAGTACTTC
J: TRBJ1-5; D: TRBD1; size: .; V: TRBV24-1; CDR3: CATSETGGQPQHF; DNA: TGTGCCACCAGTGAGACAGGGGGGCAGCCCCAGCATTTT
J: TRBJ2-7; D: TRBD1; size: .; V: TRBV7-2; CDR3: CASSQTPRDRGRAYEQYF; DNA: TGTGCCAGCAGCCAGACTCCCCGGGACAGGGGGCGCGCCTACGAGCAGTACTTC
J: TRBJ2-7; D: .; size: many; V: TRBV20-1; CDR3: CSARFVGVEQYF; DNA: TGCAGTGCTAGGTTCGTAGGGGTTGAGCAGTACTTC
J: TRBJ1-1; D: .; size: many; V: TRBV2; CDR3: CASSRMNTEAFF; DNA: TGTGCCAGCAGCAGGATGAACACTGAAGCTTTCTTT
J: TRBJ1-2; D: .; size: many; V: TRBV25-1; CDR3: CASSDAWYGYTF; DNA: TGTGCCAGCTCGGACGCCTGGTATGGCTACACCTTC
J: TRBJ2-2; D: TRBD2; size: .; V: TRBV11-2; CDR3: CASSILAGATGELFF; DNA: TGTGCCAGCAGTATACTAGCGGGGGCCACCGGGGAGCTGTTTTTT
J: TRBJ1-6; D: TRBD1; size: .; V: TRBV25-1; CDR3: CASAGQGNSPLHF; DNA: TGTGCCAGTGCTGGACAGGGTAATTCACCCCTCCACTTT
J: TRBJ1-5; D: .; size: many; V: TRBV6-1; CDR3: CASSDGQSQPQHF; DNA: TGTGCCAGCAGTGATGGACAGTCTCAGCCCCAGCATTTT
J: TRBJ2-7; D: TRBD2; size: .; V: TRBV6-1; CDR3: CASMKAGGSYEQYF; DNA: TGTGCCAGCATGAAAGCGGGAGGATCTTACGAGCAGTACTTC
J: TRBJ2-7; D: .; size: once; V: TRBV29-1; CDR3: CSGGDTYYEQHF; DNA: TGCAGCGGGGGGGACACCTACTACGAGCAGCACTTC
J: TRBJ2-7; D: .; size: .; V: TRBV10-3; CDR3: CAISGEGRPYEQYF; DNA: TGTGCCATCAGTGGAGAGGGCAGACCCTACGAGCAGTACTTC
J: TRBJ1-1; D: .; size: .; V: TRBV5-1; CDR3: CASSASLVGEAFF; DNA: TGCGCCAGCAGTGCTTCGTTGGTGGGAGAAGCTTTCTTT
J: TRBJ1-1; D: .; size: .; V: TRBV15; CDR3: CAASSFSEVNTEAFF; DNA: TGTGCCGCCAGCAGTTTTTCGGAAGTGAACACTGAAGCTTTCTTT
J: TRBJ1-4; D: .; size: few; V: TRBV10-2; CDR3: CASKLGGQSNEKLFF; DNA: TGCGCCAGCAAACTCGGAGGACAGTCGAATGAAAAACTGTTTTTT
J: TRBJ2-7; D: TRBD1; size: few; V: TRBV7-9; CDR3: CASSFRDRGANYEQYF; DNA: TGTGCCAGCAGCTTCCGGGACAGGGGGGCCAATTACGAGCAGTACTTC
J: TRBJ2-5; D: TRBD1; size: .; V: TRBV5-4; CDR3: CASPRDRGYQETQYF; DNA: TGTGCCAGCCCCCGGGACAGGGGGTACCAAGAGACCCAGTACTTC
J: TRBJ2-7; D: TRBD2; size: few; V: TRBV7-2; CDR3: CASSLTAGGFAYEQYF; DNA: TGTGCCAGCAGCTTAACGGCGGGGGGATTTGCCTACGAGCAGTACTTC
J: TRBJ1-1; D: TRBD1; size: .; V: TRBV12-3/TRBV12-4; CDR3: CASSPRQGYTEAFF; DNA: TGTGCCAGCAGTCCAAGACAGGGGTACACTGAAGCTTTCTTT
J: TRBJ1-2; D: .; size: .; V: TRBV10-3; CDR3: CASSYGGGREGYTF; DNA: TGTGCCAGCAGTTACGGGGGGGGGCGTGAGGGCTACACCTTC
J: TRBJ1-6; D: .; size: many; V: TRBV11-2; CDR3: CASSLYRGGSPLHF; DNA: TGTGCCAGCAGCTTGTATAGGGGAGGGTCACCCCTCCACTTT
J: TRBJ1-4; D: .; size: .; V: TRBV2; CDR3: CASSKGIEKLFF; DNA: TGTGCCAGCTCCAAGGGCATCGAAAAACTGTTTTTT
J: TRBJ2-7; D: .; size: few; V: TRBV7-9; CDR3: CASSLIAGNREQYF; DNA: TGTGCCAGCAGCTTGATTGCCGGGAATAGGGAGCAGTACTTC